The present T cell receptor (beta chain) was sequenced within a study of OX40 agonist ivuxolimab in advanced cancers. For the study at large: Patients got intravenous ivuxolimab at 0.01 to 10 mg/kg every 2 weeks. Prior anti-PD-1, anti-PD-L1 or anti-CTLA-4 therapy did not bar entry, and roughly 40% had some.

Generated by immunoSEQ multiplex PCR, the TCRdb table keeps only in-frame clones and is missing some. The sample has 69,000 or so clones; roughly four fifths are singletons. Samples of blood were obtained at baseline, on cycle 4 day 1, and on cycle 7 day 1. The length of the CDR3 is 16 residues. With V trimmed by 6 bases and J by 4 bases, 9 bases remained unmatched. Germline V gives CDR1 MDHEN, CDR2 SYDVKM. Specimen: CD4+ or CD8+ T cells sorted from blood, collected in a trial of the OX40 agonist ivuxolimab. V and J are TRBV28 and TRBJ1-3; the match to TRBD1 covers 10 bases. This clonotype was obtained from an adult with an advanced solid tumor such as melanoma, head and neck, liver or kidney cancer. The CDR3 loop is CASSLSGTGDGNTIYF. The CDR3 DNA follows: TGTGCCAGCAGCCTCTCGGGGACAGGGGACGGAAACACCATATATTTT.